This TCR beta chain is drawn from a study of T-cell reconstitution after alpha-beta-depleted transplantation in children (dated by TCRdb to 2015 to 2016). Regarding the complete study: T-cell immune reconstitution after TCRalphabeta/CD19-depleted allogeneic hematopoietic cell transplantation in children was quantitatively tracked in the study by means of TCR repertoire profiling. Points the paper makes about the study in general: In some patients, high TCRbeta diversity at day 60 was attributed to recipient T cells and intrathymic progenitors that had survived conditioning. The apparently early recovery of alphabetaT-cell counts about two months after transplant reportedly depended on only several hundred rapidly expanded clones that came from non-depleted graft cells. Over subsequent months, a decline in hyperexpanded clone frequencies was noted, and after one year, T-cell counts and TCRbeta diversity were mostly ascribed to newly produced T cells.

Per the publication, the treatment or condition label means: allogeneic hematopoietic cell transplantation with graft depleted of TCRalphabeta T cells and CD19 B cells. The children who served as transplant recipients had been given grafts of TCRalphabeta/CD19-depleted allogeneic hematopoietic cells. Library preparation used PCR. Sequencing instrument: Illumina HiSeq 2500. TCR library preparation used molecular barcoding, with unique molecular identifiers applied to normalize quantification of the TCRbeta repertoire. In-frame beta chains were kept once TCRdb had trimmed the public reads at Q25 with fastp and called clones with MiXCR. All rows with the same CDR3 protein become a single entry with the most common DNA and genes. The sample table lists about 610,000 distinct CDR3 sequences, 25% to 30% of them with a count of one. Under 45% of the sample belongs to the ten largest clones. In regard to this clonotype: Its recognized antigen is unknown. Per-base quality was not reported, and no clone a single base away is much larger than it.

The germline V gene supplies CDR1 SGHVS and CDR2 FQNEAQ. Reading from cysteine to phenylalanine, the CDR3 counts 13 amino acids. The retained sequence is limited to the CDR3, 39 bases, with the frame set at the first base. Relative to germline, V is 5 bases shorter and J is 6 bases shorter, with 14 bases between their ends. The sequencing here drew on PBMCs, taken before TCRalphabeta/CD19-depleted stem cell transplant. The chain uses TRBV7-8 and TRBJ2-7; the D gene is possibly TRBD2, with 6 bases matching. The sequence derives from a boy in the first two years of life with Wiskott-Aldrich syndrome, due to receive a stem cell transplant. DNA sequence: TGTGCCAGCAGCCAACGGGGCGGGATCGAGCAGTACTTC. This sequence encodes CASSQRGGIEQYF. This CDR3, with the reference TRBV7-8 and TRBJ2-7 proteins standing in past its ends, gives the full variable domain GAGVSQSPRYKVAKRGQDVALRCDPISGHVSLFWYQQALGQGPEFLTYFQNEAQLDKSGLPSDRFFAERPEGSVSTLKIQRTQQEDSAVYLCASSQRGGIEQYFGPGTRLTVT.